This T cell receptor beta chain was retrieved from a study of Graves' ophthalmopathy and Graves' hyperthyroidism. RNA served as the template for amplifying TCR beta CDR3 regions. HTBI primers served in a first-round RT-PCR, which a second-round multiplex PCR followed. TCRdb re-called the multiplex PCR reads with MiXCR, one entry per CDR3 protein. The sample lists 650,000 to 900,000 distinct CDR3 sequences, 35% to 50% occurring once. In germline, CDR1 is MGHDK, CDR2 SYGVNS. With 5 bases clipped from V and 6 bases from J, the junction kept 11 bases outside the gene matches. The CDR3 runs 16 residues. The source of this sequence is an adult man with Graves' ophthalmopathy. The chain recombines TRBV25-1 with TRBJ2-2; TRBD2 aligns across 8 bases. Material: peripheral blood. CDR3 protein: CASSSLSGSISGELFF. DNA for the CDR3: TGTGCCAGCAGTTCCCTGAGCGGGAGTATCTCCGGGGAGCTGTTTTTT.